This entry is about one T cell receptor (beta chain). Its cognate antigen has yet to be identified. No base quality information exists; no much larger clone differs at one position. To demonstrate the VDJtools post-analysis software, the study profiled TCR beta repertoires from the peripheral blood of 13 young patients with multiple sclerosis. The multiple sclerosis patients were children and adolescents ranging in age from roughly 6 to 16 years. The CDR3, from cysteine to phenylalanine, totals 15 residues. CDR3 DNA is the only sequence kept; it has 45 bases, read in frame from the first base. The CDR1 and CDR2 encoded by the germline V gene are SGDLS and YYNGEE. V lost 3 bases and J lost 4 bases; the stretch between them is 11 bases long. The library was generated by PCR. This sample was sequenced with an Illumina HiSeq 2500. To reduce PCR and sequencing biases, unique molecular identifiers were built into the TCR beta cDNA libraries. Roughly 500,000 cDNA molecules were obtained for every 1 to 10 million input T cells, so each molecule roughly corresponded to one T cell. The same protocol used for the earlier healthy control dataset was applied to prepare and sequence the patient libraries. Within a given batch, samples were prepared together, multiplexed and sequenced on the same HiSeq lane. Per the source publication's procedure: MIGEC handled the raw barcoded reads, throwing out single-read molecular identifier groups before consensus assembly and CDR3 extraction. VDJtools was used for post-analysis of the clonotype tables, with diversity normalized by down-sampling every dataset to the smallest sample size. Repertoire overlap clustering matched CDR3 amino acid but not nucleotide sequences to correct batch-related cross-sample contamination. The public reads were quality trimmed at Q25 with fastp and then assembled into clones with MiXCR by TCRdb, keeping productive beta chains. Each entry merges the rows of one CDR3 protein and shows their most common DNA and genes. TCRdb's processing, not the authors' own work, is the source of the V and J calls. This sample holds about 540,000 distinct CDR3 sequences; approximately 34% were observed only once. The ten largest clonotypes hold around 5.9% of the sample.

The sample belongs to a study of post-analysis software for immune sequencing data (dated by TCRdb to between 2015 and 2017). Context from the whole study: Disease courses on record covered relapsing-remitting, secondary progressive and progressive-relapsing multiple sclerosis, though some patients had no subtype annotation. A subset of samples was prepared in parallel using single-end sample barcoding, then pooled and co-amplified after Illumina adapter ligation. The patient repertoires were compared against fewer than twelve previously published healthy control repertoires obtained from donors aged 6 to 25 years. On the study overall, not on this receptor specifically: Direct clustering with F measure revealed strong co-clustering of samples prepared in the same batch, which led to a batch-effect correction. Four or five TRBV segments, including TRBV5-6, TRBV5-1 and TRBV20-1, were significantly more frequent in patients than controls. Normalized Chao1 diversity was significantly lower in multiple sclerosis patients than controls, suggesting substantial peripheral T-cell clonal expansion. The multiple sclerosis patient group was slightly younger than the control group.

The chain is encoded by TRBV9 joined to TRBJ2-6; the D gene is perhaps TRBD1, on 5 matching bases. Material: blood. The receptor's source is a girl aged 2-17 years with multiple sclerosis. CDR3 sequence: CASSARDPGANVLTF. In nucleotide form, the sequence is TGTGCCAGCAGCGCCAGGGATCCCGGGGCCAACGTCCTGACTTTC.